Sequencing of this TCR beta chain was carried out in a study of cytomegalovirus exposure and HLA in healthy donors. In the PCR, 60 Vbeta and 13 Jbeta primers were used. The repertoire was sequenced with immunoSEQ multiplex PCR; TCRdb's copy has only in-frame clones and lacks some. Found here are around 84,000 clones, 65% to 85% of them singletons; the top ten hold 2.5% to 4%. The ends were cut back, 6 bases at V and 3 bases at J, with 6 bases in the middle. The CDR3 has 11 amino acids. Germline lookup yields CDR1 MNHNS and CDR2 SASEGT. The sample was PBMCs. The sequence was collected from a man in his forties or fifties in good health and CMV-seronegative. The chain employs TRBV6-1 and TRBJ2-7; D gene uncertain. The CDR3 coding sequence is TGTGCCAGCAGCCTAAACTACGAGCAGTACTTC. As protein: CASSLNYEQYF.